A selection of T cell receptor beta chains follows, all from one sample in a study of CD4 T cell repertoires in COVID-19. Here immunoSEQ multiplex PCR was the method, and the copy in TCRdb shows in-frame clones only, minus some. Here the sample spans fewer than 100,000 clones, 80% to 90% being singletons. This sample comprised CD4+ T cells from peripheral blood, obtained after recovery from COVID-19. The receptors were gathered from a human donor who had COVID-19. The CDR3 runs from the conserved cysteine through the conserved F or W. Each record gives: V gene, J gene, CDR3 protein.

V: TRBV2; J: TRBJ2-5; CDR3: CASKGMETQYF
V: TRBV5-1; J: TRBJ2-5; CDR3: CASGIGQGAWETQYF
V: TRBV5-6; J: TRBJ1-5; CDR3: CASSPDGGFQPQHF
V: TRBV7-2; J: TRBJ1-2; CDR3: CASSLEEIHGYTF
V: TRBV5-6; J: TRBJ1-2; CDR3: CASSSGGTHSYGYTF
V: TRBV30; J: TRBJ1-1; CDR3: CAWSVGMNTEAFF
V: TRBV5-1; J: TRBJ2-2; CDR3: CASSRTGQGSGELFF
V: TRBV12-5; J: TRBJ2-1; CDR3: CASGLVYEQFF
V: TRBV28; J: TRBJ1-5; CDR3: CASRPTGENQPQHF
V: TRBV5-1; J: TRBJ1-2; CDR3: CATTQGPNSNYGYTF
V: TRBV3-1/TRBV3-2; J: TRBJ1-2; CDR3: CASSQGSDDSYGYTF
V: TRBV2; J: TRBJ1-2; CDR3: CASSRSGGYTF
V: TRBV7-9; J: TRBJ1-1; CDR3: CASSTWGAMNTEAFF
V: TRBV24-1; J: TRBJ2-2; CDR3: CATSDPSGPTNTGELFF
V: TRBV4-1; J: TRBJ1-1; CDR3: CASSSQIGGGVEAFF
V: TRBV5-1; J: TRBJ2-3; CDR3: CASSSILDRRADTQYF
V: TRBV6-5; J: TRBJ1-4; CDR3: CASRPGQVGGVFF
V: TRBV29-1; J: TRBJ1-1; CDR3: CSVERNTEAFF
V: TRBV28; J: TRBJ2-3; CDR3: CASSLRGQGSDTQYF
V: TRBV5-1; J: TRBJ2-5; CDR3: CASSFQETQYF
V: TRBV28; J: TRBJ1-5; CDR3: CASCLAGLSNQPQHF
V: TRBV6-5; J: TRBJ1-5; CDR3: CASSTGRTSNQPQHF
V: TRBV11-3; J: TRBJ2-1; CDR3: CASSFEQGAYNEQFF
V: TRBV19; J: TRBJ2-7; CDR3: CASSVLGTGVAYF
V: TRBV7-9; J: TRBJ1-1; CDR3: CASSLALGFTEAFF
V: TRBV4-1; J: TRBJ1-2; CDR3: CASSQVDRETHGYTF
V: TRBV27; J: TRBJ2-4; CDR3: CASRAGTVAKNIQYF
V: TRBV6-1; J: TRBJ2-7; CDR3: CASSEAGGIPYEQYF
V: TRBV4-2; J: TRBJ2-3; CDR3: CASSQDLSGREGDTQYF
V: TRBV19; J: TRBJ1-1; CDR3: CASSTGAPNTEAFF
V: TRBV4-1; J: TRBJ2-2; CDR3: CASSQGGAQAPNTGELFF
V: TRBV9; J: TRBJ2-3; CDR3: CASSVRSGTVTDTQYF
V: TRBV5-6; J: TRBJ1-6; CDR3: CASSFWDSPLHF
V: TRBV5-4; J: TRBJ1-5; CDR3: CASSHPATGVSRDQPQHF
V: TRBV10-3; J: TRBJ1-2; CDR3: CAITETSYGYTF
V: TRBV27; J: TRBJ2-7; CDR3: CVVWGGEQYF
V: TRBV5-1; J: TRBJ2-1; CDR3: CASSPRTSGTNEQFF
V: TRBV2; J: TRBJ1-1; CDR3: CASRARQGLTEAFF
V: TRBV6-5; J: TRBJ1-2; CDR3: CASSSVGGGYGYTF
V: TRBV9; J: TRBJ2-7; CDR3: CASSVARLAGIYEQYF
V: TRBV6-5; J: TRBJ2-3; CDR3: CASTPGGVDTQYF
V: TRBV3-1/TRBV3-2; J: TRBJ2-4; CDR3: CASSQRGGLGSKNIQYF
V: TRBV7-2; J: TRBJ2-2; CDR3: CASRARVEGELFF
V: TRBV9; J: TRBJ1-5; CDR3: CASSVASGINQPQHF
V: TRBV7-8; J: TRBJ1-1; CDR3: CASSETGGVEAFF
V: TRBV11-2; J: TRBJ1-2; CDR3: CASSTTGSYGYTF
V: TRBV10-3; J: TRBJ1-3; CDR3: CAISETASRRNTIYF
V: TRBV18; J: TRBJ1-1; CDR3: CASSPTQVGSEAFF